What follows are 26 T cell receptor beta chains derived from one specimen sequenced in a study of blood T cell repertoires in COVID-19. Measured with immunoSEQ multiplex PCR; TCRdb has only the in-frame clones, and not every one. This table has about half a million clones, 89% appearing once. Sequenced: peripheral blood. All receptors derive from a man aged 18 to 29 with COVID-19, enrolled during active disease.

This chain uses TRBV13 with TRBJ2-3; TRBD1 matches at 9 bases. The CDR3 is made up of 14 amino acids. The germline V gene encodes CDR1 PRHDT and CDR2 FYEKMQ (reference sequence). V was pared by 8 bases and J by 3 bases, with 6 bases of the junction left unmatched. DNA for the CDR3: TGTGCCAGCGCTGCGGGACAGGGTACAGATACGCAGTATTTT. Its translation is CASAAGQGTDTQYF.

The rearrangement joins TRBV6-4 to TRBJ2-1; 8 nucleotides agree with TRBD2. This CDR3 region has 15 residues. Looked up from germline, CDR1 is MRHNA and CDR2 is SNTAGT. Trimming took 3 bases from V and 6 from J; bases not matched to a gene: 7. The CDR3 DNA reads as TGTGCCAGCAGTGATTTAGCGGGAAAGGCCAATGAGCAGTTCTTC. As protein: CASSDLAGKANEQFF.

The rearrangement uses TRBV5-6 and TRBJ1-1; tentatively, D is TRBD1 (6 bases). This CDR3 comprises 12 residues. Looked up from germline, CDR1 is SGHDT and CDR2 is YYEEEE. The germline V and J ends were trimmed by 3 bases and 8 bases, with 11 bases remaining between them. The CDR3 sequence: CASSSWTEEAFF. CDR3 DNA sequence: TGTGCCAGCAGCTCATGGACAGAGGAAGCTTTCTTT.

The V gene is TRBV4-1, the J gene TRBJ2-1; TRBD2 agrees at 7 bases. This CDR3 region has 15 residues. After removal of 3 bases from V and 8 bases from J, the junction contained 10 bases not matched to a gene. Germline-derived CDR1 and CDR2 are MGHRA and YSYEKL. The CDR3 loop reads CASSHPGLKGHEQFF. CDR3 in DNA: TGCGCCAGCAGCCATCCGGGACTAAAGGGACATGAGCAGTTCTTC.

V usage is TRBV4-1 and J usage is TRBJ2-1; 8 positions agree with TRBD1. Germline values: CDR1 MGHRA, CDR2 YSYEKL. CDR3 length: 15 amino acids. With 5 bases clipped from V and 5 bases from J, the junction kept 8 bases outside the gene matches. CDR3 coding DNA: TGCGCCAGCAGCAGGGGACAGGCGGAAAACAATGAGCAGTTCTTC. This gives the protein CASSRGQAENNEQFF.

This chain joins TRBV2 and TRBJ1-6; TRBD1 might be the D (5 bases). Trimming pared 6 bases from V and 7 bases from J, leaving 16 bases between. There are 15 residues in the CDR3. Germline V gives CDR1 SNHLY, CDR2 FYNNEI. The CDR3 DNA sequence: TGTGCCAGCAGCCCAGGGCCGCCGTGGAATTCACCCCTCCACTTT. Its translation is CASSPGPPWNSPLHF.

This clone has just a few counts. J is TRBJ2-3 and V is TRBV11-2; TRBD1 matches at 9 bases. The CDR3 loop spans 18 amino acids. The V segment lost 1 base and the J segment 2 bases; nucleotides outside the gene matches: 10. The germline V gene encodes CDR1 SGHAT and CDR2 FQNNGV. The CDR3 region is CASSLVGLGTGNTDTQYF. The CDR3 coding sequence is TGTGCCAGCAGCTTAGTTGGGCTAGGGACAGGGAACACAGATACGCAGTATTTT.

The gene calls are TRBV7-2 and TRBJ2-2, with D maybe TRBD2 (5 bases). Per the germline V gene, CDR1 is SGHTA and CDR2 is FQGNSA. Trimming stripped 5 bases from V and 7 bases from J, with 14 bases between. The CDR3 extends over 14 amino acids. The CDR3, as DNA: TGTGCCAGCAGCCCCCGGTTTAGCGACGGGGAGCTGTTTTTT. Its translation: CASSPRFSDGELFF.

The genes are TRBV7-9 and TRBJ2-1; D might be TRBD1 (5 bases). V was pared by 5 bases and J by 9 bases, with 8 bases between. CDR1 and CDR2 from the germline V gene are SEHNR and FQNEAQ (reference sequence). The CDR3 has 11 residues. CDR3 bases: TGTGCCAGCAGCCAGGGAAGTGAGCAGTTCTTC. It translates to CASSQGSEQFF.

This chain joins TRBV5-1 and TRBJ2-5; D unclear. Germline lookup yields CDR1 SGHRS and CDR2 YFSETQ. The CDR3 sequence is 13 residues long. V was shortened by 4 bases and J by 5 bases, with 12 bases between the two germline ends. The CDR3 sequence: CASSREISETQYF. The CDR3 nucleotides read TGCGCCAGCAGCAGAGAGATAAGTGAGACCCAGTACTTC.

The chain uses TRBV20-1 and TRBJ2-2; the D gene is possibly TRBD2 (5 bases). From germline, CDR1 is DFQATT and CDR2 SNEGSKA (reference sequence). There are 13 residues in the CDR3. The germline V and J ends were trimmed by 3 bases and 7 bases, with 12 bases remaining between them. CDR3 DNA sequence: TGCAGTGCTAGTATGGCGGGTGGCGGGGAGCTGTTTTTT. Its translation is CSASMAGGGELFF.

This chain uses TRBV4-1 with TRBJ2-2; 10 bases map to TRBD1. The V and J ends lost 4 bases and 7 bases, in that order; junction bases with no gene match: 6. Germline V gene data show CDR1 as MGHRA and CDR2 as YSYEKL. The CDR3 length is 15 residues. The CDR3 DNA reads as TGCGCCAGCAGCCCCCGACAGGGGGCGGGCGGGGAGCTGTTTTTT. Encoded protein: CASSPRQGAGGELFF.

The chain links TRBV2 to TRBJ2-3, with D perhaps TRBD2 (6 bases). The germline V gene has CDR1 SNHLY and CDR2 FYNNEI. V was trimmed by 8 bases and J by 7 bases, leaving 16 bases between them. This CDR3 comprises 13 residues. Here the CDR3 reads CASLPGDSNTQYF. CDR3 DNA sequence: TGTGCCAGCTTACCGGGGGACTCCAATACGCAGTATTTT.

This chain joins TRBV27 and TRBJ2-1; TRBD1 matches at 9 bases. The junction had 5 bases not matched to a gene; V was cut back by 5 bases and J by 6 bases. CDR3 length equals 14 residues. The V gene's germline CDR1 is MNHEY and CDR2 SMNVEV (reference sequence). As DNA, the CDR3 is TGTGCCAGCAGTCTCGGGACAGGGTCCAATGAGCAGTTCTTC. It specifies CASSLGTGSNEQFF.

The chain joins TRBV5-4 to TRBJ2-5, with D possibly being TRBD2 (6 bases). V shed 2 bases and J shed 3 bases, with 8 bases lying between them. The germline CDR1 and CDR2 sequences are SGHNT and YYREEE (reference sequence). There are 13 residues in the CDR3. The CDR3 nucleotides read TGTGCCAGCAGCTTTACGGGAGAAGAGACCCAGTACTTC. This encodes CASSFTGEETQYF.

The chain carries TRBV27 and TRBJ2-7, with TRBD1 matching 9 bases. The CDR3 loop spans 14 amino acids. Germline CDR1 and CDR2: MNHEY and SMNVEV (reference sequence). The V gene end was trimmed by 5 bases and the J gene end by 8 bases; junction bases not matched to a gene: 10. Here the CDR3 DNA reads TGTGCCAGCAGTACCGGACAGGGGAGACAGCAGCAGTACTTC. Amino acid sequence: CASSTGQGRQQQYF.

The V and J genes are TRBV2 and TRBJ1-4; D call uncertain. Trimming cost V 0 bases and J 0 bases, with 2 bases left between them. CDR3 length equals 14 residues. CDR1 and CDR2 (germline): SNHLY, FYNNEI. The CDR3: CASSEATTNEKLFF. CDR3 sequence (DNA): TGTGCCAGCAGTGAAGCTACAACTAATGAAAAACTGTTTTTT.

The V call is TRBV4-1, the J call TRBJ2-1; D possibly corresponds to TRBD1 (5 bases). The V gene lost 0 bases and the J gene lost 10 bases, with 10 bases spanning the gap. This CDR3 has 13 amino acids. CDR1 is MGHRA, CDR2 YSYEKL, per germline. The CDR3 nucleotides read TGCGCCAGCAGCCAAGATCTGGGGCGAGAGCAGTTCTTC. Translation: CASSQDLGREQFF.

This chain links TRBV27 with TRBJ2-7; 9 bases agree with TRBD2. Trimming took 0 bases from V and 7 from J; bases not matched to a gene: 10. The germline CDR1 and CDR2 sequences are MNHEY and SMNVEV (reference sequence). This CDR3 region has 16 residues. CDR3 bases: TGTGCCAGCAGTTTATCTGCGGGAGGGCCATATAGGGAGCAGTACTTC. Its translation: CASSLSAGGPYREQYF.

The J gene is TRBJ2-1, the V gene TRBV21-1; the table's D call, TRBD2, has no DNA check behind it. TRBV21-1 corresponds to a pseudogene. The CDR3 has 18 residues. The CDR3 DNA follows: TGTGCCAGCAGCAAAGGGTTCGGGACTAGCGGAGCCGGGAATGAGCAGTTCTTC. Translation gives CASSKGFGTSGAGNEQFF.

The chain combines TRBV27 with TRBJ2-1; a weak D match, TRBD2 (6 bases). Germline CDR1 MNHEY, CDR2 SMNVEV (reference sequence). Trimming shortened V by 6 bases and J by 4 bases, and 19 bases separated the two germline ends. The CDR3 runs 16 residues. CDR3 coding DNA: TGTGCCAGCAGATTGCTAGCGCCCTTAGGGTACAATGAGCAGTTCTTC. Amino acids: CASRLLAPLGYNEQFF.

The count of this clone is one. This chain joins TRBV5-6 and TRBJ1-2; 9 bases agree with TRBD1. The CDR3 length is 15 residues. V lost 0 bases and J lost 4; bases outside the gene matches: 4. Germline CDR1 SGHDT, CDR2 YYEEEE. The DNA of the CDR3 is TGTGCCAGCAGCTTGGCAGGACAGGGGCCCTATGGCTACACCTTC. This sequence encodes CASSLAGQGPYGYTF.

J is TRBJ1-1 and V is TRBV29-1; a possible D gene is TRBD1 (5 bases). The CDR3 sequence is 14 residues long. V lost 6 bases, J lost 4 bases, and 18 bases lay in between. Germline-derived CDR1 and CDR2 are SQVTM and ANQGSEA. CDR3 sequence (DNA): TGCAGCGTCGACCTACAGGCGGGGGGCACTGAAGCTTTCTTT. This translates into CSVDLQAGGTEAFF.

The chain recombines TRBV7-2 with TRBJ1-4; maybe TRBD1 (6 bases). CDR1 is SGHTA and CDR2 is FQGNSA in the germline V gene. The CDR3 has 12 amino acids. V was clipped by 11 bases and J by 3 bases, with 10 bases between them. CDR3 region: CAGGQPNEKLFF. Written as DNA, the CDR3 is TGTGCCGGAGGACAGCCTAATGAAAAACTGTTTTTT.

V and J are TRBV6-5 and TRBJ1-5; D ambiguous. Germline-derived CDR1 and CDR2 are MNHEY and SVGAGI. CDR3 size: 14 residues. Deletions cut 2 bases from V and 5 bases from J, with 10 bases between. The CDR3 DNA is TGTGCCAGCAGTTACGGAGGAGCAGATCAGCCCCAGCATTTT. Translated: CASSYGGADQPQHF.

In DNA form, the CDR3 reads TGTGCCAGCAGCGAGACAGGGGTGGCCGAGCAGTACTTC. The encoded protein is CASSETGVAEQYF. This chain links TRBV7-3 with TRBJ2-7, with 8 bases that match TRBD1. Trimming cost V 5 bases and J 6 bases; bases outside gene matches: 6. This CDR3 region has 13 residues. Germline CDR1 and CDR2: SGHTA and FQGTGA. Full variable domain (missing parts from reference TRBV7-3 and TRBJ2-7): GAGVSQTPSNKVTEKGKYVELRCDPISGHTALYWYRQSLGQGPEFLIYFQGTGAADDSGLPNDRFFAVRPEGSVSTLKIQRTERGDSAVYLCASSETGVAEQYFGPGTRLTVT.